The rows below give T cell receptor beta chains drawn from one sample of a study of chronic HIV infection and antiretroviral therapy. Each CDR3 protein is one row after TCRdb ran MiXCR on the 5' RACE reads. The data contain more than 25,000 distinct CDR3 sequences, roughly 9.1% of them singletons. The sequenced material came from peripheral blood. These receptor sequences come from an adult who had HIV and had not received antiretroviral therapy, or was an uninfected healthy control (not recorded which). Each CDR3 is given with its conserved first and last residue. The order of the fields is CDR3 length, J gene, V gene, clone size, D gene, CDR3 DNA, CDR3 protein. The D gene is left open where the match is weak. Clone size, where shown, is once, few, many, or a class for clones that have expanded.

15,TRBJ2-5,TRBV12-3/TRBV12-4,many,.,TGTGCCAGCAGGCCCCGGACTGTGAAAGGGGAGACCCAGTACTTC,CASRPRTVKGETQYF
15,TRBJ1-1,TRBV4-1,few,.,TGCGCCAGCAGCCAACTGGACTCCGGGGGGACTGAAGCTTTCTTT,CASSQLDSGGTEAFF
15,TRBJ1-5,TRBV5-1,.,.,TGCGCCAGCAGCTTGTCCGGAGTTAGCAATCAGCCCCAGCATTTT,CASSLSGVSNQPQHF
15,TRBJ2-2,TRBV11-2,many,.,TGTGCCAGCAGCTTAGAGCCCAGGGGAACCGGGGAGCTGTTTTTT,CASSLEPRGTGELFF
14,TRBJ2-2,TRBV24-1,many,.,TGTGCCACCAGTGATTCTGGGAACACCGGGGAGCTGTTTTTT,CATSDSGNTGELFF
12,TRBJ1-2,TRBV13,few,.,TGTGCCAGCAGCTTAGTAAACTATGGCTACACCTTC,CASSLVNYGYTF
15,TRBJ2-1,TRBV29-1,.,.,TGCAGCGTCCTAACCCGGGGAGGCTTATACAATGAGCAGTTCTTC,CSVLTRGGLYNEQFF
17,TRBJ2-5,TRBV5-1,many,.,TGCGCCAGCAGCTTGGCCGTTGCGGGGTACCGACAAGAGACCCAGTACTTC,CASSLAVAGYRQETQYF
14,TRBJ1-1,TRBV7-3,.,.,TGTGCCAGCAGCTTAATCCCCGGGAACACTGAAGCTTTCTTT,CASSLIPGNTEAFF
11,TRBJ1-5,TRBV29-1,.,TRBD1,TGCAGCGTACAGGGGCCTCAGCCCCAGCATTTT,CSVQGPQPQHF
16,TRBJ2-7,TRBV28,.,.,TGTGCCAGCAGTTTATCCTCAGGGAAAGGGGGTAACGAGCAGTACTTC,CASSLSSGKGGNEQYF
15,TRBJ1-3,TRBV29-1,.,.,TGCAGCGTGGTGGGGGTCGTAGGTGCTGGAAACACCATATATTTT,CSVVGVVGAGNTIYF
14,TRBJ1-6,TRBV6-6,few,.,TGTGCCAGCAGTCACGGTAGTTTGAGTTCACCCCTCCACTTT,CASSHGSLSSPLHF
17,TRBJ2-1,TRBV25-1,many,TRBD2,TGTGCCAGCAGTGAAAGGAGGACTAGCGGGAGGGACAATGAGCAGTTCTTC,CASSERRTSGRDNEQFF
15,TRBJ1-4,TRBV2,.,.,TGTGCCAGCAGTGACCCCCTTCACAGGGAGGAAAAACTGTTTTTT,CASSDPLHREEKLFF
14,TRBJ1-5,TRBV2,.,.,TGTGCCAGCGATTTTAAAGGAAAGAGTCAGCCCCAGCATTTT,CASDFKGKSQPQHF
14,TRBJ1-3,TRBV19,.,.,TGTGCCGGACCCGACGGCCTCTCTGGAAACACCATATATTTT,CAGPDGLSGNTIYF
14,TRBJ1-1,TRBV27,once,TRBD1,TGTGCCAGCAGTCCATTCAGGGGGTCGCCTGAAGCTTTCTTT,CASSPFRGSPEAFF
16,TRBJ2-3,TRBV5-1,.,TRBD1,TGCGCCAGCAGCTTGGGGGCCGGGACAGGGGCAGATACGCAGTATTTT,CASSLGAGTGADTQYF
15,TRBJ2-7,TRBV4-1,.,TRBD2,TGCGCCAGCAGCCAAGAGAGAGCGGGAACTTACGAGCAGTACTTC,CASSQERAGTYEQYF
16,TRBJ2-4,TRBV18,many,.,TGTGCCAGCTCACCACTAACGGCGATAGCCAAAAACATTCAGTACTTC,CASSPLTAIAKNIQYF
12,TRBJ2-3,TRBV6-6,many,TRBD2,TGTGCCGGCGGGGGTAAGGCAGATACGCAGTATTTT,CAGGGKADTQYF
17,TRBJ1-5,TRBV6-5,many,.,TGTGCCAGCAGTTACTCGAACCCACTCCCTGGGGGTCAGCCCCAGCATTTT,CASSYSNPLPGGQPQHF
15,TRBJ1-5,TRBV15,.,.,TGTGCCACCAGCAGACAGGGGAATAGCAATCAGCCCCAGCATTTT,CATSRQGNSNQPQHF
15,TRBJ2-1,TRBV20-1,many,TRBD1,TGCAGTGCGCCGGGACAGGGGATGTTCTACAATGAGCAGTTCTTC,CSAPGQGMFYNEQFF
14,TRBJ2-1,TRBV29-1,many,.,TGCAGCGCTCAAGCCCGGGACAACTACAATGAGCAGTTCTTC,CSAQARDNYNEQFF
15,TRBJ2-5,TRBV4-2,few,TRBD1,TGTGCCAGCAGCCAAGCCCCGACAGGGGGAGAGACCCAGTACTTC,CASSQAPTGGETQYF
17,TRBJ1-5,TRBV5-8,.,.,TGTGCCAGCAGCTTGTGGGGGGGGGACGATAGCAATCAGCCCCAGCATTTT,CASSLWGGDDSNQPQHF
14,TRBJ2-7,TRBV29-1,few,TRBD2,TGCAGCGTTGGGCTAGCGGGAGGATCGGACGAGCAGTACTTC,CSVGLAGGSDEQYF
15,TRBJ2-5,TRBV20-1,.,TRBD2,TGCAGTGCTAGAGATTATCTAGCGGGGGCGGAGACCCAGTACTTC,CSARDYLAGAETQYF
13,TRBJ1-5,TRBV27,many,TRBD1,TGTGCCAGCAGTTGGGGACAGAATCAGCCCCAGCATTTT,CASSWGQNQPQHF
19,TRBJ1-6,TRBV10-3,few,TRBD1,TGTGCCATCAGTGGCGGGGGACAGGGGGAAAACTCCTATAATTCACCCCTCCACTTT,CAISGGGQGENSYNSPLHF
10,TRBJ1-1,TRBV29-1,many,TRBD1,TGCAGCGTGGAGACAGGGTCCAATTTCTTT,CSVETGSNFF
15,TRBJ2-7,TRBV7-2,few,.,TGTGCCAGCAGCCCTTCATACAGGAACTCCTACGAGCAGTACTTC,CASSPSYRNSYEQYF
14,TRBJ1-1,TRBV27,few,.,TGTGCCAGCAGTTTAAAGGACACTTATAGTCAGACTTTCTTT,CASSLKDTYSQTFF
14,TRBJ2-3,TRBV29-1,medium-sized,TRBD2,TGCAGAACTAGCGGGAGTACCGGCGCAGATACGCAGTATTTT,CRTSGSTGADTQYF
13,TRBJ2-1,TRBV29-1,many,.,TGCAGCGTTGGCCCGGACAGTTACAATGAGCAGTTCTTC,CSVGPDSYNEQFF
14,TRBJ2-1,TRBV5-4,.,.,TGTGCCAGCAGCTCCGAACTAGCCCGGAATGAGCAGTTCTTC,CASSSELARNEQFF
19,TRBJ1-2,TRBV6-5,many,.,TGTGCCAGCAGTTACTCGATTTTGGCCAGTGGATTTACTAACTATGGCTACACCTTC,CASSYSILASGFTNYGYTF
10,TRBJ1-2,TRBV10-3,many,.,TGTGCCATCAGTGATGGTGGCTACACCTTC,CAISDGGYTF
16,TRBJ2-1,TRBV27,many,.,TGTGCCAGCAGAGAAGATTTAGCGGACTCCTACAATGAGCAGTTCTTC,CASREDLADSYNEQFF
14,TRBJ1-2,TRBV9,.,.,TGTGCCAGCAGCGTAGTTGGGCAATCCTATGGCTACACCTTC,CASSVVGQSYGYTF
15,TRBJ1-5,TRBV28,few,TRBD1,TGTGCCAGCAGCCTAGGACAGGGGGTGGGTCAGCCCCAGCATTTT,CASSLGQGVGQPQHF
13,TRBJ2-7,TRBV2,many,.,TGTGCCAGCAGTGAACAGGGGACGGACGAGCAGTACTTC,CASSEQGTDEQYF
12,TRBJ2-2,TRBV29-1,many,.,TGCAGCGTTGTGGGGCGGACCGGGGAGCTGTTTTTT,CSVVGRTGELFF